This T cell receptor beta chain is drawn from a study of PD-L1 blockade in urothelial cancer. For the study at large: Every 3 weeks, patients received intravenous atezolizumab 1,200 mg, beginning 2014. Analyzed time points were 3 weeks (second dose) and 6 weeks after therapy began.

The time point denotes: peripheral blood 6 weeks after treatment start. The method was immunoSEQ multiplex PCR; TCRdb's version includes in-frame clones alone and lacks a portion of them. The sample shows under 150,000 clones, around 89% of them seen only once. This material consisted of PBMCs, taken around atezolizumab (anti-PD-L1) treatment. This receptor was obtained from a man aged 55 to 70 with urothelial cancer.

CDR3 sequence reads: CASSLGENTEAFF. CDR3 nucleotide sequence: TGTGCCAGCAGTTTAGGAGAGAACACTGAAGCTTTCTTT. The gene calls are TRBV6-5 and TRBJ1-1, with no clear D. Trimming removed 4 bases from V and 1 base from J, with 7 bases in between. CDR3 length: 13 amino acids. Germline-derived CDR1 and CDR2 are MNHEY and SVGAGI.